These 15 T cell receptor beta chains were sequenced from one sample in a study of regulatory T cells in long-lasting Graves disease. iRepertoire HTBI primers and Arm-PCR of CDR3 regions built TCR beta libraries. TCRdb analysed the multiplex PCR reads with MiXCR anew, one entry per CDR3 protein. The sample has about 320,000 distinct CDR3 sequences, 15% to 20% seen once. Time point specified: newly diagnosed GD, antithyroid drugs for less than 3 months. PBMCs provided the RNA from which the TCR library was made. Sequences were derived from peripheral blood mononuclear cells (PBMCs), sampled at new diagnosis, from a patient treated with antithyroid drugs. All receptors derive from a female donor with Graves disease.

Many counts were recorded for this clonotype. The chain uses TRBV7-9 and TRBJ2-7; possibly TRBD2 for D (5 bases). Trimming took off 5 bases at V and 3 bases at J, with 17 bases between the two ends. This CDR3 is built from 15 residues. CDR1 SEHNR and CDR2 FQNEAQ come from the germline V gene (reference sequence). As DNA, the CDR3 is TGTGCCAGCAGCCCGTTTACGGGGTCCCTCTACGAGCAGTACTTC. It codes for CASSPFTGSLYEQYF.

Note on this clonotype: As the CDR3 is not closed by the conserved phenylalanine or tryptophan, this likely results from a read error. V gene TRBV5-1 combines with J gene TRBJ2-3; no clear D gene. Trimming left V 4 bases short and J 0 bases short, with 9 bases between. Germline V gives CDR1 SGHRS, CDR2 YFSETQ. The CDR3 runs 14 residues. The CDR3 DNA follows: TGCGCCAGCAGCCTGAGCACTAGCACAGATACGCAGTATATT. Protein sequence: CASSLSTSTDTQYI.

This clonotype appeared a few times. V usage is TRBV4-1 and J usage is TRBJ2-1; the match to TRBD1 covers 8 bases. Per the germline V gene, CDR1 is MGHRA and CDR2 is YSYEKL. With V trimmed by 2 bases and J by 10 bases, 19 bases remained unmatched. The CDR3 totals 18 residues. The CDR3 DNA follows: TGCGCCAGCAGCCAATTCCACGTGAGGGACAGGAGGAAGGAGGAGCAGTTCTTC. This codes for CASSQFHVRDRRKEEQFF.

The sample holds many counts of this clonotype. This rearrangement joins TRBV13 to TRBJ1-1; D uncertain. Trimming took off 7 bases at V and 2 bases at J, with 14 bases between the two ends. CDR1 and CDR2 from the germline V gene are PRHDT and FYEKMQ (reference sequence). The CDR3 covers 14 residues. For the CDR3, the DNA is TGTGCCAGCATATTGTCTGGTTTTAACACTGAAGCTTTCTTT. This gives the protein CASILSGFNTEAFF. The variable domain in full, completed from reference TRBV13 and TRBJ1-1, reads AAGVIQSPRHLIKEKRETATLKCYPIPRHDTVYWYQQGPGQDPQFLISFYEKMQSDKGSIPDRFSAQQFSDYHSELNMSSLELGDSALYFCASILSGFNTEAFFGQGTRLTVV.

This clonotype has a count of ten or more. The rearrangement uses TRBV6-1 and TRBJ1-2; possible D gene TRBD1, 5 bases. The V gene lost 4 bases and the J gene lost 2 bases, with 14 bases spanning the gap. The CDR3 is 15 residues long. CDR1 and CDR2 from the germline V gene are MNHNS and SASEGT. CDR3 bases: TGTGCCAGCAGTGCCGGGGGAGGAGTCAACTATGGCTACACCTTC. Its translation: CASSAGGGVNYGYTF.

This clonotype was detected many times. The V and J genes are TRBV11-2 and TRBJ2-2, with TRBD1 identical over 7 bases. The CDR3 is 17 residues long. The germline CDR1 and CDR2 sequences are SGHAT and FQNNGV. With 0 bases clipped from V and 4 bases from J, the junction kept 8 bases outside the gene matches. The CDR3 sequence: CASSLDLGGWSTGELFF. CDR3 in DNA: TGTGCCAGCAGCTTAGATCTAGGGGGCTGGTCCACCGGGGAGCTGTTTTTT. Full variable domain (rest looked up from reference TRBV11-2 and TRBJ2-2): EAGVAQSPRYKIIEKRQSVAFWCNPISGHATLYWYQQILGQGPKLLIQFQNNGVVDDSQLPKDRFSAERLKGVDSTLKIQPAKLEDSAVYLCASSLDLGGWSTGELFFGEGSRLTVL.

The rearrangement uses TRBV6-2 or TRBV6-3 and TRBJ2-6, with D uncertain. This CDR3 spans 18 amino acids. The V end lost 1 base, the J end lost 2 bases, and 15 bases lay between the germline ends. CDR1 and CDR2 from the germline V gene are MNHEY and SVGEGT. The CDR3 nucleotides are TGTGCCAGCAGTTACTTGGGAAGCCCCAGCCCTGGGGCCAACGTCCTGACTTTC. Its protein product is CASSYLGSPSPGANVLTF.

This clonotype was detected many times. The genes are TRBV6-2 or TRBV6-3 and TRBJ2-7; 8 nucleotides agree with TRBD2. CDR1 and CDR2 (germline): MNHEY, SVGEGT. The CDR3 totals 15 residues. Trimming took 4 bases from V and 0 from J; bases not matched to a gene: 5. The CDR3 DNA sequence: TGTGCCAGCAGTTTGGGCGGGGGGAGCTCCTACGAGCAGTACTTC. Amino acids: CASSLGGGSSYEQYF.

The sample holds many counts of this clonotype. This CDR3 reads CASSPGTMNTEAFF. In DNA form, the CDR3 reads TGTGCCAGTAGTCCCGGTACCATGAACACTGAAGCTTTCTTT. The chain recombines TRBV19 with TRBJ1-1; D not resolved. The V end lost 5 bases, the J end lost 0 bases, and 10 bases lay between the germline ends. The CDR3 has 14 residues. Germline CDR1 reads LNHDA; CDR2 reads SQIVND (reference sequence).

This chain joins TRBV12-3 or TRBV12-4 and TRBJ2-2, with D unclear. V lost 5 bases and J lost 4, with 8 bases in between. The length of the CDR3 is 13 residues. Here the CDR3 DNA reads TGTGCCAGCAGTCCGGTAAGCACCGGGGAGCTGTTTTTT. It specifies CASSPVSTGELFF.

This clonotype showed up many times. The chain carries TRBV12-5 and TRBJ2-7; D is uncertain. CDR3 length equals 12 residues. With 6 bases removed from V and 6 bases from J, the gap between germline ends came to 12 bases. Germline V gives CDR1 LGHNT, CDR2 FRNRAP. The CDR3 reads CASGAMATEQYF. For the CDR3, the DNA is TGTGCTAGTGGGGCGATGGCTACCGAGCAGTACTTC. Full variable domain (missing parts from reference TRBV12-5 and TRBJ2-7): DARVTQTPRHKVTEMGQEVTMRCQPILGHNTVFWYRQTMMQGLELLAYFRNRAPLDDSGMPKDRFSAEMPDATLATLKIQPSEPRDSAVYFCASGAMATEQYFGPGTRLTVT.

This clonotype was detected ten times or more. The V call is TRBV10-3, the J call TRBJ2-7; D unresolved. The CDR3 runs to 14 residues. Germline CDR1 reads ENHRY; CDR2 reads SYGVKD. V was clipped by 5 bases and J by 0 bases, with 11 bases between them. The CDR3 region is CAISRTATSYEQYF. The CDR3 coding sequence is TGTGCCATCAGTCGGACGGCCACCTCCTACGAGCAGTACTTC.

This clonotype occurred a few times. This rearrangement joins TRBV29-1 to TRBJ2-7; 7 bases agree with TRBD2. The germline V gene encodes CDR1 SQVTM and CDR2 ANQGSEA. This CDR3 is 12 amino acids long. V lost 6 bases and J lost 5; bases outside the gene matches: 7. CDR3 in DNA: TGCAGCGTGACCTCGGGGGGACACGAGCAGTACTTC. Translated: CSVTSGGHEQYF.

This clonotype was seen many times. The chain joins TRBV29-1 to TRBJ1-2, with D tentatively TRBD1 (5 bases). Germline lookup yields CDR1 SQVTM and CDR2 ANQGSEA. This CDR3 has 11 amino acids. The V and J ends lost 3 bases and 4 bases respectively, with 6 bases between them. The DNA of the CDR3 is TGCAGCGTTGAGGGGCGCTATGGCTACACCTTC. Translated, it gives CSVEGRYGYTF.

This clonotype was detected many times. The CDR3 DNA reads TGTGCCAGCAGTTTATGGGGGAGTAGCGAGGACACAGATACGCAGTATTTT. It specifies CASSLWGSSEDTDTQYF. The chain employs TRBV27 and TRBJ2-3; D may match TRBD1 or TRBD2 (5 bases each). V was shortened by 1 base and J by 2 bases, with 16 bases between the two germline ends. Per germline, CDR1 MNHEY and CDR2 SMNVEV (reference sequence). The CDR3 extends over 17 amino acids.